Following are 28 T cell receptor beta chains from one sample sequenced in a study of primary melanoma T cells and metastatic recurrence. Data came from immunoSEQ multiplex PCR; TCRdb stores just in-frame clones and leaves some out. The sample has over a hundred clones, 80% to 90% seen once. Input material: melanoma tumor tissue. Source of these receptors: a human donor with melanoma.

This chain connects TRBV18 to TRBJ2-7; D perhaps matches TRBD1 (6 bases). The CDR3 runs 13 residues. V lost 5 bases and J lost 5, with 13 bases in between. Germline values: CDR1 KGHSH, CDR2 LQKENI. CDR3 residues: CASSLQGGNEQYF. The CDR3 region has the DNA TGTGCCAGCTCATTACAGGGTGGGAACGAGCAGTACTTC.

CDR3 coding DNA: TGTGCCTGGAACAGGGGTTACGAGCAGTACTTC. Amino acid sequence: CAWNRGYEQYF. The rearrangement uses TRBV30 and TRBJ2-7; 7 bases match TRBD1. J lost 4 bases, V lost 4 bases, and 1 base had no gene match. In germline, CDR1 is GTSNPN, CDR2 SVGIG (reference sequence). The CDR3 spans 11 residues.

This clone was observed a few times. V gene TRBV14 combines with J gene TRBJ2-7; no firm D call. The V gene's germline CDR1 is SGHDN and CDR2 FVKESK. With 0 bases removed from V and 4 bases from J, the gap between germline ends came to 4 bases. The CDR3 runs to 12 residues. CDR3 bases: TGTGCCAGCAGCCAAGAGAATTACGAGCAGTACTTC. It is translated as CASSQENYEQYF.

The chain links TRBV15 to TRBJ2-2; D might be TRBD1 (6 bases). Germline loops: CDR1 LNHNV, CDR2 YYDKDF (reference sequence). The V and J ends lost 0 bases and 2 bases respectively, with 25 bases between them. The CDR3 has 21 residues. This CDR3 is CATSRERTGTGGQTNTGELFF. The CDR3 DNA reads as TGTGCCACCAGCAGAGAGAGGACGGGGACCGGCGGACAGACAAACACCGGGGAGCTGTTTTTT.

The V and J genes are TRBV28 and TRBJ2-7, with 13 nucleotides matching TRBD2. J gave up 3 bases and V 4 bases, and 12 bases lay outside the gene matches. This CDR3 spans 18 amino acids. Germline V gives CDR1 MDHEN, CDR2 SYDVKM. CDR3 sequence: CASSSTGPWTSGSYEQYF. The CDR3, as DNA: TGTGCCAGCAGTTCCACCGGCCCCTGGACTAGCGGGAGCTACGAGCAGTACTTC.

The CDR3 DNA reads as TGTGCCAGCAGCTTCCCCTCAAGGGGGGGCGAGCAGTACTTC. Protein sequence: CASSFPSRGGEQYF. The chain combines TRBV11-3 with TRBJ2-7; maybe TRBD2 (7 bases). Trimming removed 3 bases from V and 6 bases from J, with 15 bases in between. Germline CDR1 is SGHNT and CDR2 is YENEEA. This CDR3 region has 14 residues. Full variable domain (remainder filled in from reference TRBV11-3 and TRBJ2-7): EAGVVQSPRYKIIEKKQPVAFWCNPISGHNTLYWYLQNLGQGPELLIRYENEEAVDDSQLPKDRFSAERLKGVDSTLKIQPAELGDSAVYLCASSFPSRGGEQYFGPGTRLTVT.

This clone was observed a single time. V gene TRBV19 combines with J gene TRBJ1-5; D gene ambiguous. CDR3 length: 13 amino acids. CDR1 and CDR2 (germline): LNHDA, SQIVND (reference sequence). V was cut by 6 bases and J by 4 bases, with 10 bases left in between. The CDR3 is CASSTAVNQPQHF. In nucleotides, the CDR3 is TGTGCCAGTAGCACTGCAGTGAATCAGCCCCAGCATTTT. Full variable domain (outside the CDR3, taken from reference TRBV19 and TRBJ1-5): DGGITQSPKYLFRKEGQNVTLSCEQNLNHDAMYWYRQDPGQGLRLIYYSQIVNDFQKGDIAEGYSVSREKKESFPLTVTSAQKNPTAFYLCASSTAVNQPQHFGDGTRLSIL.

This clone was picked up a small number of times. V gene TRBV19 combines with J gene TRBJ1-1; tentative D call: TRBD1 (6 bases). Germline loops: CDR1 LNHDA, CDR2 SQIVND (reference sequence). V lost 1 base and J 0 bases, leaving 9 bases between the germline ends. The CDR3 runs 15 residues. CDR3 sequence (DNA): TGTGCCAGTAGTATAGTGACAGGCGTGAACACTGAAGCTTTCTTT. It translates to CASSIVTGVNTEAFF.

This rearrangement joins TRBV19 to TRBJ1-5, with D possibly being TRBD1 (6 bases). CDR1 is LNHDA and CDR2 is SQIVND in the germline V gene (reference sequence). The CDR3 runs 14 residues. V was trimmed by 4 bases and J by 4 bases, leaving 11 bases between them. CDR3 residues: CASSKRQENQPQHF. DNA for the CDR3: TGTGCCAGTAGTAAGAGACAGGAAAATCAGCCCCAGCATTTT. Full variable domain (rest looked up from reference TRBV19 and TRBJ1-5): DGGITQSPKYLFRKEGQNVTLSCEQNLNHDAMYWYRQDPGQGLRLIYYSQIVNDFQKGDIAEGYSVSREKKESFPLTVTSAQKNPTAFYLCASSKRQENQPQHFGDGTRLSIL.

The rearrangement uses TRBV1 and TRBJ2-1; the table gives TRBD1 as D, unverified against the DNA. TRBV1 is an annotated pseudogene. The CDR3 contains 14 residues. Here the CDR3 reads CASSRDRSYNEQFF. CDR3 DNA: TGCGCCAGTTCCCGGGACAGGTCGTACAATGAGCAGTTCTTC.

This clone was counted only a few times. The genes are TRBV6-7 and TRBJ2-6, with D uncertain. TRBV6-7 is an ORF for which the function is uncertain. There are 18 residues in the CDR3. V lost 5 bases, J lost 5 bases, and 22 bases lay in between. DNA of the CDR3: TGTGCCAGCAGTAAGGTAACGCGTTTACAAAGTCGGGCCAACGTCCTGACTTTC. Its protein product is CASSKVTRLQSRANVLTF.

The V call is TRBV11-3, the J call TRBJ2-5; a weak D match, TRBD2 (6 bases). Germline assignment: CDR1 SGHNT and CDR2 YENEEA. The length of the CDR3 is 15 residues. With 3 bases removed from V and 2 bases from J, the gap between germline ends came to 13 bases. CDR3 nucleotides: TGTGCCAGCAGCTTGGAAGGCGGGGTTCAAGAGACCCAGTACTTC. It yields the protein CASSLEGGVQETQYF.

The chain has TRBV19 and TRBJ2-1, with 9 bases lining up with TRBD2. With 1 base clipped from V and 11 bases from J, the junction kept 12 bases outside the gene matches. CDR1 is LNHDA and CDR2 is SQIVND in the germline V gene (reference sequence). The CDR3 runs to 16 residues. The CDR3: CASSIGPSGVPSKQFF. The CDR3, as DNA: TGTGCCAGTAGTATAGGTCCTAGCGGGGTGCCTTCAAAGCAGTTCTTC.

This clone was recorded only once. V is TRBV19 and J is TRBJ1-5; D perhaps matches TRBD1 (5 bases). Germline V lookup: CDR1 LNHDA, CDR2 SQIVND (reference sequence). Between the trimmed V and J ends, which lost 4 bases and 11 bases, there was a span of 18 bases. The CDR3 has 14 residues. The CDR3, as DNA: TGTGCCAGTAGTAGCCTCGAGGAAGGGGAGTCCCAGCATTTT. As protein: CASSSLEEGESQHF. The entire variable domain, with the rest obtained from reference TRBV19 and TRBJ1-5, is as follows: DGGITQSPKYLFRKEGQNVTLSCEQNLNHDAMYWYRQDPGQGLRLIYYSQIVNDFQKGDIAEGYSVSREKKESFPLTVTSAQKNPTAFYLCASSSLEEGESQHFGDGTRLSIL.

The rearrangement links TRBV6-8 to TRBJ1-5; TRBD1 aligns across 10 bases. Germline V gene lookup returns CDR1 MNHGY and CDR2 SAAAGT. CDR3 length equals 16 residues. V shed 5 bases, J shed 9 bases, and the junction held 13 bases outside the gene matches. CDR3 in amino acids: CASSVPGTGVGRPQHF. The CDR3 DNA reads TGTGCCAGCAGTGTGCCCGGGACAGGGGTAGGAAGGCCCCAGCATTTT.

The chain recombines TRBV7-5 with TRBJ1-5. TRBV7-5 is flagged as a pseudogene. The CDR3 has 15 residues. The CDR3 sequence is CASSKTLGSNQPQHF. CDR3 nucleotide sequence: TGTGCCAGCAGCAAGACCCTTGGGAGCAATCAGCCCCAGCATTTT.

V and J are TRBV11-3 and TRBJ2-7; TRBD2 might be the D (6 bases). CDR1 and CDR2 (germline): SGHNT, YENEEA. Trimming left V 5 bases short and J 5 bases short, with 16 bases between. CDR3 length equals 14 residues. The CDR3 protein is CASSGDLFTHEQYF. In DNA, the CDR3 is TGTGCCAGCAGCGGGGACTTGTTCACCCACGAGCAGTACTTC.

V and J are TRBV28 and TRBJ2-3; weak D call: TRBD2 (5 bases). Germline V gene data show CDR1 as MDHEN and CDR2 as SYDVKM. V shed 4 bases and J shed 0 bases, with 11 bases lying between them. The CDR3 totals 15 residues. The CDR3 spells CASSSTRPSTDTQYF. As DNA, the CDR3 is TGTGCCAGCAGTTCAACTAGACCTAGCACAGATACGCAGTATTTT.

The chain recombines TRBV19 with TRBJ1-2; TRBD1 matches 7 bases. With 6 bases clipped from V and 3 bases from J, the junction kept 4 bases outside the gene matches. The CDR3 spans 13 residues. The germline V gene has CDR1 LNHDA and CDR2 SQIVND (reference sequence). CDR3 amino acids: CASSSDRDYGYTF. In DNA, the CDR3 is TGTGCCAGTAGCAGCGACAGGGACTATGGCTACACCTTC.

In this sample, this clone turned up once. At one end, the junction sequence differs from germline, possibly due to a read error. The chain combines TRBV6-8 with TRBJ2-1, with D perhaps TRBD1 or TRBD2 (6 bases each). CDR3 length: 15 residues. Germline CDR1 and CDR2: MNHGY and SAAAGT. The CDR3 region has the DNA TGTGCCAGCATTCGAAGACTAACGGGGGACAATGAGCAATTCTTC. This sequence encodes CASIRRLTGDNEQFF.

The chain carries TRBV12-5 and TRBJ2-1; possibly TRBD1 for D (6 bases). The CDR3 has 14 residues. Germline lookup yields CDR1 LGHNT and CDR2 FRNRAP. The CDR3 DNA is TGTGCCTCGTGTCCCGGGACAACGCAGAATGAGCAGTTCTTC. This codes for CASCPGTTQNEQFF.

This clone was detected only once. The chain uses TRBV6-8 and TRBJ2-7; D might be TRBD1 or TRBD2, each matching 5 bases. Per germline, CDR1 MNHGY and CDR2 SAAAGT. The length of the CDR3 is 13 residues. V gave up 10 bases and J gave up 2 bases, with 15 bases separating them. CDR3 in DNA: TGTGCCACCAAAGGGACCCGTGCCTACGAGCAGTACTTC. It encodes CATKGTRAYEQYF.

The chain employs TRBV19 and TRBJ1-2; D gene unclear. Trimming stripped 3 bases from V and 4 bases from J, with 12 bases between. CDR3 length equals 14 residues. CDR1 is LNHDA and CDR2 is SQIVND in the germline V gene (reference sequence). DNA of the CDR3: TGTGCCAGTAGTATCTACAGTTATACCTATGGCTACACCTTC. This gives the protein CASSIYSYTYGYTF.

This clone was counted a few times. The V call is TRBV29-1, the J call TRBJ2-3; D might be TRBD2 (5 bases). Germline V gives CDR1 SQVTM, CDR2 ANQGSEA. The CDR3 runs 13 residues. Trimming stripped 6 bases from V and 6 bases from J, with 16 bases between. The CDR3 nucleotides are TGCAGCGTCAACGGGATTGGGGAGGATACGCAGTATTTT. It translates to CSVNGIGEDTQYF.

J is TRBJ2-1 and V is TRBV6-8; D remains ambiguous. The CDR3 is 15 residues long. V was cut by 6 bases and J by 4 bases, with 16 bases left in between. Germline loops: CDR1 MNHGY, CDR2 SAAAGT. In DNA, the CDR3 is TGTGCCAGCAGCCGTAGGCCTAACCAATACAATGAGCAGTTCTTC. Its translation is CASSRRPNQYNEQFF.

The V and J genes are TRBV18 and TRBJ1-1; D is undetermined. CDR1 and CDR2 (germline): KGHSH, LQKENI. This CDR3 has 14 amino acids. Trimming cost V 5 bases and J 0 bases, with 10 bases left between them. The CDR3 DNA reads TGTGCCAGCTCAGCAGAGCGGTTGAACACTGAAGCTTTCTTT. This encodes CASSAERLNTEAFF.

This chain uses TRBV18 with TRBJ2-3; 8 bases agree with TRBD2. This CDR3 is 15 amino acids long. Germline CDR1 is KGHSH and CDR2 is LQKENI. The V gene end was trimmed by 3 bases and the J gene end by 7 bases; junction bases not matched to a gene: 9. As DNA, the CDR3 is TGTGCCAGCTCACCTTCTCGGGAGGGCCTGTATACGCAGTATTTT. Protein sequence: CASSPSREGLYTQYF.

This clone was seen once. V gene TRBV14 combines with J gene TRBJ2-7; TRBD2 is a possible D gene (5 bases). Germline V gives CDR1 SGHDN, CDR2 FVKESK. V dropped 3 bases and J dropped 7 bases, with 10 bases sitting between them. The CDR3 runs 12 residues. CDR3: CASSHGGREQYF. The CDR3 nucleotides read TGTGCCAGCAGCCACGGCGGGCGAGAGCAGTACTTC. Using reference TRBV14 and TRBJ2-7 for the parts outside the CDR3, the full variable domain is EAGVTQFPSHSVIEKGQTVTLRCDPISGHDNLYWYRRVMGKEIKFLLHFVKESKQDESGMPNNRFLAERTGGTYSTLKVQPAELEDSGVYFCASSHGGREQYFGPGTRLTVT.